These 10 T cell receptor beta chains originate from one sample sequenced in a study of graft-versus-host responses after intestinal transplantation. The method was immunoSEQ multiplex PCR; TCRdb's version includes in-frame clones alone and lacks a portion of them. The sample has about 93,000 clones, roughly 85% seen once. Their antigens are not known. The sample here was unstimulated CD4+ T cells sorted from spleen or lymph node cells, taken before intestinal transplant. The receptors come from a human donor who received an intestinal transplant.

The chain has TRBV6-7 and TRBJ1-2, with D uncertain. TRBV6-7 qualifies as an ORF whose function is uncertain. Trimming shortened V by 7 bases and J by 6 bases, and 12 bases separated the two germline ends. The CDR3 extends over 12 amino acids. Here the CDR3 reads CASILYQHGYTF. CDR3 DNA: TGTGCCAGCATCCTCTATCAACATGGCTACACCTTC.

The CDR3 region is CASGKTGTGTEAFF. CDR3 DNA: TGTGCCAGCGGAAAGACAGGGACGGGGACTGAAGCTTTCTTT. The rearrangement links TRBV4-2 to TRBJ1-1; TRBD1 matches 7 bases. The CDR3 runs 14 residues. Trimming at V came to 8 bases and at J to 5 bases, leaving 11 bases not matched to a gene. Per germline, CDR1 LGHNA and CDR2 YNFKEQ.

This clone is a singleton in its sample. This chain links TRBV18 with TRBJ1-2; D gene uncertain. The CDR3 covers 11 residues. CDR1 KGHSH and CDR2 LQKENI come from the germline V gene. V was trimmed by 3 bases and J by 3 bases, leaving 2 bases between them. This CDR3 is CASSPDYGYTF. CDR3 nucleotide sequence: TGTGCCAGCTCACCCGACTATGGCTACACCTTC.

This sequence joins TRBV4-2 and TRBJ2-5; 9 bases match TRBD2. V lost 0 bases, J lost 5 bases, and 10 bases stayed unmatched. Germline CDR1 LGHNA, CDR2 YNFKEQ. This CDR3 is 17 amino acids long. The CDR3 loop is CASSQDYLRGGPETQYF. CDR3 DNA sequence: TGTGCCAGCAGCCAAGACTACTTGCGGGGGGGCCCGGAGACCCAGTACTTC.

This sequence joins TRBV5-1 and TRBJ1-2; 7 bases align to TRBD1. J lost 6 bases, V lost 8 bases, and 19 bases had no gene match. The CDR3 extends over 16 amino acids. The germline CDR1 and CDR2 sequences are SGHRS and YFSETQ. CDR3 DNA sequence: TGCGCCAGTGCGCCCACCACAGGGGCAGGTTTCGATGGCTACACCTTC. Residues: CASAPTTGAGFDGYTF. Combining the CDR3 with reference TRBV5-1 and TRBJ1-2 gives the whole variable domain KAGVTQTPRYLIKTRGQQVTLSCSPISGHRSVSWYQQTPGQGLQFLFEYFSETQRNKGNFPGRFSGRQFSNSRSEMNVSTLELGDSALYLCASAPTTGAGFDGYTFGSGTRLTVV.

The chain joins TRBV19 to TRBJ2-2; TRBD2 is a possible D gene (6 bases). The CDR3 has 13 residues. V was pared by 4 bases and J by 3 bases, with 6 bases between. Germline values: CDR1 LNHDA, CDR2 SQIVND (reference sequence). Written as DNA, the CDR3 is TGTGCCAGTAGTAGGGACTACACCGGGGAGCTGTTTTTT. It is translated as CASSRDYTGELFF. Based on the CDR3 plus reference TRBV19 and TRBJ2-2, the full variable domain is DGGITQSPKYLFRKEGQNVTLSCEQNLNHDAMYWYRQDPGQGLRLIYYSQIVNDFQKGDIAEGYSVSREKKESFPLTVTSAQKNPTAFYLCASSRDYTGELFFGEGSRLTVL.

This sequence joins TRBV5-1 and TRBJ1-2; TRBD1 matches at 8 bases. There are 15 residues in the CDR3. Per the germline V gene, CDR1 is SGHRS and CDR2 is YFSETQ. The V segment lost 0 bases and the J segment 6 bases; nucleotides outside the gene matches: 7. Written as DNA, the CDR3 is TGCGCCAGCAGCTTGGGGACAGGGCTTTCGGATGGCTACACCTTC. This encodes CASSLGTGLSDGYTF.

Only one count was recorded for this clone. The chain links TRBV28 to TRBJ1-1, with D possibly matching TRBD1 (6 bases). Germline CDR1 is MDHEN and CDR2 is SYDVKM. CDR3 length: 11 amino acids. V was trimmed by 9 bases and J by 4 bases, leaving 9 bases between them. CDR3 in amino acids: CASTGPTEAFF. In DNA form, the CDR3 reads TGTGCCAGTACAGGGCCCACTGAAGCTTTCTTT.

This clone occurred a few times. The chain is built from TRBV2 and TRBJ1-1, with a tentative D call TRBD1 (5 bases). The germline V and J ends were trimmed by 6 bases and 1 base, with 9 bases remaining between them. Germline V gives CDR1 SNHLY, CDR2 FYNNEI. The CDR3 covers 13 residues. CDR3 sequence reads: CASRTQGNTEAFF. CDR3 DNA: TGTGCCAGCAGGACCCAGGGGAACACTGAAGCTTTCTTT.

The CDR3, as DNA: TGTGCCAGCACTATTGAAATTGGGGGGAATGAGCAGTTCTTC. This gives the protein CASTIEIGGNEQFF. This chain links TRBV2 with TRBJ2-1; D is possibly TRBD2 (6 bases). Trimming pared 7 bases from V and 7 bases from J, leaving 17 bases between. The length of the CDR3 is 14 residues. Germline V gives CDR1 SNHLY, CDR2 FYNNEI. The full variable domain, in which reference TRBV2 and TRBJ2-1 provide the parts outside the CDR3, is EPEVTQTPSHQVTQMGQEVILRCVPISNHLYFYWYRQILGQKVEFLVSFYNNEISEKSEIFDDQFSVERPDGSNFTLKIRSTKLEDSAMYFCASTIEIGGNEQFFGPGTRLTVL.